This T cell receptor beta chain derives from a study of neurological immune-mediated disorders. 5'RACE with 10-nucleotide random UMIs produced the cDNA. TCRdb re-analysed the 5' RACE reads in MiXCR, keeping a single row per CDR3 protein. The sample holds fewer than 40,000 distinct CDR3 sequences, under 5% seen once. The sorted libraries involved the use of under 1.1 million CD4+ or CD8+ T cells. This clonotype was seen repeatedly, ten times or more. As yet, its antigen is unknown. Broader study findings: Across subjects, expanded clones had no CDR3 amino acid sequences in common, pointing to private repertoires in all groups.

The clonotype comes from a woman aged 40-49 years in good health. The sample consisted of CD4+ T cells from blood.

CDR3 nucleotides: TGTGCCAGCAGCCCGCGACCACAGGGGACTAATGAAAAACTGTTTTTT. Translated, it gives CASSPRPQGTNEKLFF. V gene TRBV5-5 combines with J gene TRBJ1-4; 7 bases map to TRBD1. Losses at the gene ends were 4 bases for V and 2 bases for J; bases not matched to a gene: 8. CDR3 length: 16 amino acids. Germline-derived CDR1 and CDR2 are SGHKS and YYEKEE (reference sequence).